This T cell receptor beta chain was sequenced for a study of CD8+ T cells in alopecia areata. Study summary: The drug, oral tofacitinib, was given to treated patients at 5 to 10 mg twice daily.

Study results and caveats: Mouse data revealed clearer TCR sharing than patient data did, a gap possibly tied to HLA.

This clone was detected only once. What it binds is unknown. It was cDNA, reverse transcribed from extracted RNA, that served as the sequencing template. Profiling relied on immunoSEQ multiplex PCR, and the TCRdb table lists in-frame clones only, not all of them. The sample records fewer than 80,000 clones, 60% being singletons. Trimming removed 0 bases at V and 0 bases at J, with 12 bases between. CDR1 is MGHRA and CDR2 is YSYEKL in the germline V gene. The CDR3 covers 16 residues. V is TRBV4-1 and J is TRBJ2-7; unclear D gene. The TCR sequence derives from a human donor with alopecia areata. Material: CD8+ T cells sorted from blood, obtained at week 0. In DNA form, the CDR3 reads TGCGCCAGCAGCCAAGATCTTCGGCAGGCCTCCTACGAGCAGTACTTC. It translates to CASSQDLRQASYEQYF.